Sequencing of this T cell receptor beta chain was carried out in a study of control samples from healthy donors and cancer patients. The protocol was immunoSEQ multiplex PCR, while the TCRdb copy is restricted to in-frame clones and leaves out a portion. The data show about 19,000 clones, with less than 90% seen just once and about 29% held by the top ten. V dropped 6 bases and J dropped 2 bases, with 12 bases sitting between them. Germline CDR1 is SGDLS and CDR2 is YYNGEE. CDR3 length: 14 amino acids. This receptor was obtained from a woman in her 70s with lung cancer. Sequenced sample: PBMCs. The rearrangement uses TRBV9 and TRBJ2-1; possibly TRBD1 for D (6 bases). The CDR3 bases are TGTGCCAGCAACCCGGGACATCCCTACAATGAGCAGTTCTTC. Its protein product is CASNPGHPYNEQFF.